These T cell receptor beta chains were read from a single sample in a study of regulatory T cells in long-lasting Graves disease. Using its own MiXCR run on the multiplex PCR reads, TCRdb lists one record per CDR3 protein. The table lists roughly 500,000 distinct CDR3 sequences, approximately 13% of them singletons, with roughly a tenth in the top ten. The same data also went into a second study, on T cells in Graves' hyperthyroidism and ophthalmopathy.

The material was peripheral blood mononuclear cells (PBMCs), obtained at new diagnosis, from a patient treated with antithyroid drugs. Receptors were obtained from a man aged 25-40 years with Graves disease. The CDR3 runs from the conserved cysteine through the conserved F or W. A D gene is named only where the DNA matches it firmly. Some rows mark clone size as missing; the rest say once, few, many or name a class of expanded clone.

d_gene: TRBD1; j_gene: TRBJ1-6; abundance: many; v_gene: TRBV12-3/TRBV12-4; CDR3aa: CASREDRGRSPLHF; CDR3nt: TGTGCCAGCAGGGAGGACAGGGGCAGGTCACCCCTCCACTTT
d_gene: NA; j_gene: TRBJ2-3; abundance: many; v_gene: TRBV29-1; CDR3aa: CSVYLVGVGDTQYF; CDR3nt: TGCAGCGTCTACCTAGTGGGAGTCGGAGATACGCAGTATTTT
d_gene: NA; j_gene: TRBJ2-5; abundance: many; v_gene: TRBV7-8; CDR3aa: CASRLVRGLGETQYF; CDR3nt: TGTGCCAGCAGGCTCGTCAGGGGTTTAGGAGAGACCCAGTACTTC
d_gene: TRBD1; j_gene: TRBJ1-6; abundance: many; v_gene: TRBV6-2/TRBV6-3; CDR3aa: CASSYDRAVLHF; CDR3nt: TGTGCCAGCAGTTACGACAGGGCAGTCCTCCACTTT
d_gene: TRBD2; j_gene: TRBJ2-6; abundance: many; v_gene: TRBV5-1; CDR3aa: CASSNGLSGGAGANVLTF; CDR3nt: TGCGCCAGCAGCAATGGACTTTCGGGGGGAGCTGGGGCCAACGTCCTGACTTTC
d_gene: TRBD1; j_gene: TRBJ2-7; abundance: once; v_gene: TRBV2; CDR3aa: CASREKSGGESYEQYF; CDR3nt: TGTGCCAGCAGGGAGAAGTCAGGGGGCGAGTCATACGAGCAGTACTTC
d_gene: TRBD1; j_gene: TRBJ2-5; abundance: many; v_gene: TRBV27; CDR3aa: CASRWTGEGETQYF; CDR3nt: TGTGCCAGCAGATGGACAGGGGAGGGGGAGACCCAGTACTTC
d_gene: TRBD1; j_gene: TRBJ2-1; abundance: few; v_gene: TRBV20-1; CDR3aa: CSAGDRVIDEQFF; CDR3nt: TGCAGTGCTGGGGACAGGGTAATCGATGAGCAGTTCTTC
d_gene: TRBD1; j_gene: TRBJ1-1; abundance: NA; v_gene: TRBV14; CDR3aa: CASSQDRRQGMGRTEAFF; CDR3nt: TGTGCCAGCAGCCAAGACCGCAGACAGGGTATGGGGCGGACTGAAGCTTTCTTT
d_gene: NA; j_gene: TRBJ1-4; abundance: few; v_gene: TRBV25-1; CDR3aa: CASSATRGGQSEKLFF; CDR3nt: TGTGCCAGCAGTGCGACCCGGGGGGGACAAAGTGAAAAACTGTTTTTT
d_gene: NA; j_gene: TRBJ2-4; abundance: few; v_gene: TRBV5-1; CDR3aa: CASSLEIIPADIQYF; CDR3nt: TGCGCCAGCAGCTTGGAAATTATCCCGGCGGACATTCAGTACTTC
d_gene: NA; j_gene: TRBJ2-2; abundance: NA; v_gene: TRBV3-1; CDR3aa: CASSQYLWGGNTGELFF; CDR3nt: TGTGCCAGCAGCCAATACCTTTGGGGTGGGAACACCGGGGAGCTGTTTTTT
d_gene: TRBD1; j_gene: TRBJ2-6; abundance: many; v_gene: TRBV2; CDR3aa: CASRGTGGAGANVLTF; CDR3nt: TGTGCCAGCCGAGGGACAGGGGGGGCTGGGGCCAACGTCCTGACTTTC
d_gene: NA; j_gene: TRBJ2-4; abundance: many; v_gene: TRBV12-3/TRBV12-4; CDR3aa: CASSLLAPPGDIQYF; CDR3nt: TGTGCCAGCAGTCTTCTGGCCCCCCCGGGGGACATTCAGTACTTC
d_gene: TRBD1; j_gene: TRBJ1-5; abundance: NA; v_gene: TRBV19; CDR3aa: CASSIGGTGFHPQHF; CDR3nt: TGTGCCAGTAGTATTGGGGGGACAGGATTTCACCCCCAGCATTTT
d_gene: TRBD2; j_gene: TRBJ2-1; abundance: many; v_gene: TRBV27; CDR3aa: CASSLSGRVGNEQFF; CDR3nt: TGTGCCAGCAGTTTATCCGGGAGGGTAGGCAATGAGCAGTTCTTC
d_gene: TRBD1; j_gene: TRBJ2-3; abundance: many; v_gene: TRBV30; CDR3aa: CAYDRGPSTDTQYF; CDR3nt: TGTGCCTATGACAGGGGGCCCAGCACAGATACGCAGTATTTT
d_gene: NA; j_gene: TRBJ1-5; abundance: many; v_gene: TRBV10-3; CDR3aa: CAISGSRVGQPQHF; CDR3nt: TGTGCCATCAGTGGGTCCAGGGTCGGTCAGCCCCAGCATTTT
d_gene: NA; j_gene: TRBJ2-1; abundance: many; v_gene: TRBV25-1; CDR3aa: CASSATNEQFF; CDR3nt: TGTGCCAGCAGCGCTACAAATGAGCAGTTCTTC
d_gene: TRBD1; j_gene: TRBJ2-3; abundance: NA; v_gene: TRBV5-1; CDR3aa: CASSLEQGVRDTQYF; CDR3nt: TGCGCCAGCAGCTTGGAACAGGGGGTCCGGGATACGCAGTATTTT
d_gene: NA; j_gene: TRBJ1-6; abundance: many; v_gene: TRBV20-1; CDR3aa: CSAKRTANSPLHF; CDR3nt: TGCAGTGCTAAACGGACAGCTAATTCACCCCTCCACTTT
d_gene: NA; j_gene: TRBJ2-2; abundance: few; v_gene: TRBV2; CDR3aa: CASSVESPNTGELFF; CDR3nt: TGTGCCAGCAGTGTGGAGTCGCCGAACACCGGGGAGCTGTTTTTT
d_gene: TRBD2; j_gene: TRBJ2-1; abundance: many; v_gene: TRBV5-1; CDR3aa: CASSLVLGRDNEQFF; CDR3nt: TGCGCCAGCAGCTTGGTACTCGGGAGGGATAATGAGCAGTTCTTC
d_gene: TRBD2; j_gene: TRBJ2-7; abundance: NA; v_gene: TRBV29-1; CDR3aa: CSVEVSGRHSYEQYF; CDR3nt: TGCAGCGTTGAGGTTAGCGGGAGGCACTCCTACGAGCAGTACTTC
d_gene: NA; j_gene: TRBJ1-1; abundance: many; v_gene: TRBV12-3/TRBV12-4; CDR3aa: CASTPRGATEAFF; CDR3nt: TGTGCCAGCACCCCTAGGGGGGCAACTGAAGCTTTCTTT
d_gene: TRBD2; j_gene: TRBJ2-1; abundance: many; v_gene: TRBV5-1; CDR3aa: CASSLEGREGRDEQFF; CDR3nt: TGCGCCAGCAGCTTGGAGGGGCGGGAGGGCCGGGATGAGCAGTTCTTC
d_gene: NA; j_gene: TRBJ2-1; abundance: NA; v_gene: TRBV6-1; CDR3aa: CASSRFTTYSEQFF; CDR3nt: TGTGCCAGCAGCCGATTTACCACCTACAGTGAGCAGTTCTTC
d_gene: NA; j_gene: TRBJ2-1; abundance: few; v_gene: TRBV30; CDR3aa: CAGQDLKVEQFF; CDR3nt: TGTGCCGGACAAGACTTGAAGGTTGAGCAGTTCTTC
d_gene: TRBD1; j_gene: TRBJ1-4; abundance: many; v_gene: TRBV6-1; CDR3aa: CASRTPGQGYNEKLFF; CDR3nt: TGTGCCAGCAGGACCCCGGGACAGGGGTATAATGAAAAACTGTTTTTT
d_gene: TRBD2; j_gene: TRBJ2-1; abundance: many; v_gene: TRBV10-1; CDR3aa: CASSESVGLAGYNEQFF; CDR3nt: TGCGCCAGCAGTGAGTCGGTTGGTCTAGCGGGTTACAATGAGCAGTTCTTC
d_gene: NA; j_gene: TRBJ2-1; abundance: many; v_gene: TRBV6-1; CDR3aa: CASSRRTERDEQFF; CDR3nt: TGTGCCAGCAGTCGCCGAACCGAGCGCGATGAGCAGTTCTTC
d_gene: TRBD2; j_gene: TRBJ2-7; abundance: NA; v_gene: TRBV29-1; CDR3aa: CSVEGLAGEDDEQYF; CDR3nt: TGCAGCGTGGAGGGACTAGCGGGAGAGGATGACGAGCAGTACTTC
d_gene: TRBD2; j_gene: TRBJ2-7; abundance: many; v_gene: TRBV20-1; CDR3aa: CSASFSGRPSYEQYF; CDR3nt: TGCAGTGCTAGTTTTAGCGGGAGGCCTTCCTACGAGCAGTACTTC
d_gene: TRBD2; j_gene: TRBJ2-3; abundance: few; v_gene: TRBV7-6; CDR3aa: CASSLGGLASTDTQYF; CDR3nt: TGTGCCAGCAGCCTCGGAGGACTAGCGAGCACAGATACGCAGTATTTT
d_gene: NA; j_gene: TRBJ2-2; abundance: many; v_gene: TRBV12-3/TRBV12-4; CDR3aa: CASLGRRNTGELFF; CDR3nt: TGTGCCAGCCTGGGACGGCGTAACACCGGGGAGCTGTTTTTT
d_gene: TRBD2; j_gene: TRBJ2-7; abundance: many; v_gene: TRBV2; CDR3aa: CASSGLAGGRSYEQYF; CDR3nt: TGTGCCAGCAGTGGATTAGCGGGGGGGAGATCCTACGAGCAGTACTTC
d_gene: NA; j_gene: TRBJ1-5; abundance: few; v_gene: TRBV5-6; CDR3aa: CASSFLGGGQPQHF; CDR3nt: TGTGCCAGCAGCTTTCTGGGGGGTGGTCAGCCCCAGCATTTT
d_gene: NA; j_gene: TRBJ2-3; abundance: NA; v_gene: TRBV5-4; CDR3aa: CASSPGIRSTDTQYF; CDR3nt: TGTGCCAGCAGCCCCGGGATCCGATCTACAGATACGCAGTATTTT
d_gene: TRBD2; j_gene: TRBJ2-1; abundance: many; v_gene: TRBV12-3/TRBV12-4; CDR3aa: CASSGGREGSYNEQFF; CDR3nt: TGTGCCAGCTCCGGGGGGAGGGAGGGGTCCTACAATGAGCAGTTCTTC